This passage covers 17 T cell receptor beta chains from one sample sequenced in a study of identical twins. One entry per CDR3 protein, called by TCRdb with MiXCR from the 5' RACE reads. The sample shows roughly 1.6 million distinct CDR3 sequences, 25% to 35% of them seen only once. Sequencing used cord blood. The receptor set was obtained from a newborn girl in good health.

J is TRBJ2-3 and V is TRBV10-3; 7 bases agree with TRBD2. With 0 bases clipped from V and 3 bases from J, the junction kept 3 bases outside the gene matches. Germline CDR1 and CDR2: ENHRY and SYGVKD. This CDR3 contains 15 residues. CDR3: CAISESSGPTDTQYF. The DNA of the CDR3 is TGTGCCATCAGTGAGTCTAGCGGGCCAACAGATACGCAGTATTTT.

This clonotype came up many times. V usage is TRBV5-1 and J usage is TRBJ2-7; 7 bases are shared with TRBD1. The V gene's germline CDR1 is SGHRS and CDR2 YFSETQ. The junction had 7 bases not matched to a gene; V was cut back by 4 bases and J by 3 bases. The CDR3 contains 14 residues. In nucleotides, the CDR3 is TGCGCCAGCAGCGTTTCCGGGACAGTCTACGAGCAGTACTTC. This gives the protein CASSVSGTVYEQYF.

This clonotype was recorded many times. This rearrangement joins TRBV7-2 to TRBJ2-1; 7 bases line up with TRBD2. Per the germline V gene, CDR1 is SGHTA and CDR2 is FQGNSA. The CDR3 runs 15 residues. The V gene end was trimmed by 1 base and the J gene end by 6 bases; junction bases not matched to a gene: 6. Here the CDR3 DNA reads TGTGCCAGCAGCTTAGGGACTAGGGCGTCCAATGAGCAGTTCTTC. This translates into CASSLGTRASNEQFF.

In its sample, this clonotype was seen a few times. The genes are TRBV5-1 and TRBJ1-2; 11 nucleotides align to TRBD1. From germline, CDR1 is SGHRS and CDR2 YFSETQ. J lost 4 bases, V lost 4 bases, and 6 bases had no gene match. This CDR3 spans 15 amino acids. The CDR3 DNA sequence: TGCGCCAGCAGCCGGACAGGGGGCGGTGTCTATGGCTACACCTTC. Translation gives CASSRTGGGVYGYTF.

The V and J genes are TRBV28 and TRBJ1-3; D ambiguous. Germline V gene sequence: CDR1 MDHEN, CDR2 SYDVKM. The V and J ends lost 5 bases and 4 bases respectively, with 9 bases between them. The length of the CDR3 is 13 residues. The CDR3 sequence: CASSPTVGNTIYF. The CDR3 nucleotides read TGTGCCAGCAGTCCTACAGTCGGAAACACCATATATTTT. Variable domain in full (rest from reference TRBV28 and TRBJ1-3): DVKVTQSSRYLVKRTGEKVFLECVQDMDHENMFWYRQDPGLGLRLIYFSYDVKMKEKGDIPEGYSVSREKKERFSLILESASTNQTSMYLCASSPTVGNTIYFGEGSWLTVV.

Points on this clonotype: The junction differs from germline at one of its ends, possibly a read error. V is TRBV6-1 and J is TRBJ1-6; possible D gene TRBD1, 5 bases. Germline CDR1 reads MNHNS; CDR2 reads SASEGT. The CDR3 loop spans 14 amino acids. CDR3 sequence: CASGEGAQNSPLHF. The CDR3 region has the DNA TGTGCCAGCGGTGAAGGGGCCCAGAATTCACCCCTCCACTTT.

This clonotype was seen a few times. The chain couples TRBV5-4 to TRBJ1-2; 8 bases agree with TRBD1. This CDR3 is 15 amino acids long. Germline loops: CDR1 SGHNT, CDR2 YYREEE (reference sequence). Losses at the gene ends were 6 bases for V and 5 bases for J; bases not matched to a gene: 12. This chain's CDR3 is CASTLRQGRRYGYTF. CDR3 bases: TGTGCCAGCACCCTAAGACAGGGGAGAAGATATGGCTACACCTTC. The variable domain in full, with the rest retrieved from reference TRBV5-4 and TRBJ1-2, is ETGVTQSPTHLIKTRGQQVTLRCSSQSGHNTVSWYQQALGQGPQFIFQYYREEENGRGNFPPRFSGLQFPNYSSELNVNALELDDSALYLCASTLRQGRRYGYTFGSGTRLTVV.

This clonotype was seen just once. V is TRBV20-1 and J is TRBJ2-1, with D tentatively TRBD1 or TRBD2 (5 bases each). The J call is doubtful: the DNA matches TRBJ2-7 better. The germline V gene has CDR1 DFQATT and CDR2 SNEGSKA (reference sequence). CDR3 length: 17 residues. The DNA of the CDR3 is TGCAGTGCTAGAGATCTCCAGGGACGAAGATCCTACAATGAGCAGTACTTC. It yields the protein CSARDLQGRRSYNEQYF.

The chain employs TRBV9 and TRBJ2-3, with D uncertain. The CDR3 totals 16 residues. The germline V gene has CDR1 SGDLS and CDR2 YYNGEE. V was trimmed by 0 bases and J by 1 base, leaving 12 bases between them. CDR3 sequence: CASSVGPPVRTDTQYF. In nucleotides, the CDR3 is TGTGCCAGCAGCGTAGGACCCCCTGTGCGCACAGATACGCAGTATTTT.

This clonotype was found a few times. This sequence joins TRBV12-3 or TRBV12-4 and TRBJ1-4; no clear D. The CDR3 has 14 residues. Trimming took off 2 bases at V and 6 bases at J, with 10 bases between the two ends. CDR3 sequence reads: CASSLLLSDEKLFF. The CDR3 DNA is TGTGCCAGCAGTTTATTGTTGTCAGATGAAAAACTGTTTTTT.

V is TRBV6-5 and J is TRBJ2-7; D is perhaps TRBD2 (6 bases). The CDR3 covers 14 residues. V was cut by 4 bases and J by 4 bases, with 14 bases left in between. Germline V gives CDR1 MNHEY, CDR2 SVGAGI. Here the CDR3 DNA reads TGTGCCAGCAGTTGGGGTAGCGGACTGTACGAGCAGTACTTC. Protein product: CASSWGSGLYEQYF.

V usage is TRBV12-3 or TRBV12-4 and J usage is TRBJ1-6, with D hard to call. Deletions cut 1 base from V and 7 bases from J, with 5 bases between. The CDR3 extends over 13 amino acids. CDR3 nucleotide sequence: TGTGCCAGCAGTTTAGAGAAGAATTCACCCCTCCACTTT. It encodes CASSLEKNSPLHF.

In this sample, this clonotype turned up many times. The chain is built from TRBV4-2 and TRBJ2-4; the match to TRBD2 covers 11 bases. The CDR3 length is 15 residues. V was clipped by 1 base and J by 4 bases; unmatched bases: 0. Germline lookup yields CDR1 LGHNA and CDR2 YNFKEQ. The CDR3: CASSQGTSGKNIQYF. CDR3 sequence (DNA): TGTGCCAGCAGCCAAGGGACTAGCGGGAAAAACATTCAGTACTTC.

This clonotype appeared a few times. The junction shows a germline mismatch at one end, possibly a read error. CDR3 sequence: CASPPSSQQGYGYTF. The CDR3, as DNA: TGTGCCAGCCCACCGTCCAGCCAGCAGGGCTATGGCTACACCTTC. The rearrangement uses TRBV18 and TRBJ1-2; maybe TRBD1 (5 bases). Germline values: CDR1 KGHSH, CDR2 LQKENI. The CDR3 totals 15 residues.

This clonotype has just a few counts. The rearrangement uses TRBV9 and TRBJ2-7, with TRBD1 identical over 9 bases. The J call may be incorrect, as the DNA end agrees better with TRBJ2-5. Per germline, CDR1 SGDLS and CDR2 YYNGEE. This CDR3 region has 15 residues. CDR3 protein: CASSVEGQGVETQYF. The CDR3 DNA follows: TGTGCCAGCAGCGTAGAGGGACAGGGCGTGGAGACCCAGTACTTC.

For this clonotype: This may arise from a read error, as a much more abundant clone is one base away. The chain couples TRBV11-1 to TRBJ2-1, with 7 nucleotides matching TRBD2. Germline CDR1 SGHAT, CDR2 FQDESV (reference sequence). The trim removed 0 bases at V and 6 bases at J, leaving 11 bases unmatched. The CDR3 extends over 17 amino acids. CDR3 amino acids: CASSLAGGTNFCNEQFF. CDR3 sequence (DNA): TGTGCCAGCAGCTTAGCTGGAGGGACTAACTTCTGCAATGAGCAGTTCTTC. Variable domain in full (rest from reference TRBV11-1 and TRBJ2-1): EAEVAQSPRYKITEKSQAVAFWCDPISGHATLYWYRQILGQGPELLVQFQDESVVDDSQLPKDRFSAERLKGVDSTLKIQPAELGDSAMYLCASSLAGGTNFCNEQFFGPGTRLTVL.

V usage is TRBV6-5 and J usage is TRBJ1-5; the match to TRBD1 covers 8 bases. Germline assignment: CDR1 MNHEY and CDR2 SVGAGI. The CDR3 is made up of 18 amino acids. After removal of 0 bases from V and 5 bases from J, the junction contained 12 bases not matched to a gene. The chain's CDR3 is CASSYSIRTGKGDQPQHF. CDR3 coding DNA: TGTGCCAGCAGTTACTCGATTCGGACAGGGAAGGGGGATCAGCCCCAGCATTTT.